This entry is about one TCR beta chain. Its antigen is not known. This record belongs to a study of T cell repertoires in ileal Crohn's disease. For the study at large: About half received postoperative treatment, about a dozen with thiopurines and about 20 anti-TNF. Study findings and constraints: All patients with clonality above 26.8% had endoscopic recurrence. Clonal expansions were more frequent in active smokers than non-smokers at surgery.

The time point denotes: inflamed ileum from the surgical specimen. Sequencing used immunoSEQ multiplex PCR; TCRdb keeps in-frame clones, though not all of them. The sample has 13,000 or so clones, around 79% seen once. Germline assignment: CDR1 SGHNT and CDR2 YYREEE (reference sequence). Deletions cut 3 bases from V and 4 bases from J, with 19 bases between. The CDR3 covers 16 residues. V gene TRBV5-4 combines with J gene TRBJ2-5, with D perhaps TRBD2 (7 bases). The TCR was taken from an adult with Crohn's disease. The material sequenced was ileal tissue. The CDR3 loop is CASSSVDGGQSETQYF. CDR3 in DNA: TGTGCCAGCAGCTCAGTGGACGGGGGGCAATCAGAGACCCAGTACTTC.